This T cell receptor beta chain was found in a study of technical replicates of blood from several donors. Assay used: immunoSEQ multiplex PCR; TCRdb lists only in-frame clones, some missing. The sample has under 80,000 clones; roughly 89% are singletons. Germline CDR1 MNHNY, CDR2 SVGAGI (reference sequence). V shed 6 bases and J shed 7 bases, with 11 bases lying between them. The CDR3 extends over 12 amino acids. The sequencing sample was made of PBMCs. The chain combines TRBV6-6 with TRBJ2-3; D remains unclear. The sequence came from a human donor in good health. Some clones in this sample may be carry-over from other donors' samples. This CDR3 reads CASSPSLNTQYF. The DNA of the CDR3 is TGTGCCAGCAGCCCCTCGTTAAATACGCAGTATTTT.